These 31 T cell receptor beta chains originate from one sample sequenced in a study of STAT3 mutations in large granular lymphocyte leukemia. Study conclusions and caveats: Every T-LGLL patient had at least one immunodominant TCRbeta clonotype.

The table came from immunoSEQ multiplex PCR; TCRdb's copy has only in-frame clones and leaves some out. The sample lists about 9,300 clones; around 87% were seen once. No antigen has been assigned to these receptors. The sample was peripheral blood mononuclear cells. These receptors were obtained from an older man with T-cell large granular lymphocyte leukemia. Some clones in this sample may be carry-over from other donors' samples.

The V and J genes are TRBV2 and TRBJ2-7; D not resolved. V gave up 3 bases and J gave up 4 bases, with 1 base separating them. CDR1 is SNHLY and CDR2 is FYNNEI in the germline V gene. This CDR3 has 10 amino acids. CDR3 bases: TGTGCCAGCAGTGATTACGAGCAGTACTTC. Encoded protein: CASSDYEQYF.

This clone was recorded a few times. The J gene is TRBJ2-7, the V gene TRBV7-2; D is possibly TRBD2 (5 bases). Deletions cut 1 base from V and 3 bases from J, with 10 bases between. This CDR3 contains 14 residues. Per germline, CDR1 SGHTA and CDR2 FQGNSA. The CDR3 here is CASSLGGGLYEQYF. CDR3 sequence (DNA): TGTGCCAGCAGCTTAGGGGGTGGACTCTACGAGCAGTACTTC. The full variable domain, completed using reference TRBV7-2 and TRBJ2-7, is GAGVSQSPSNKVTEKGKDVELRCDPISGHTALYWYRQSLGQGLEFLIYFQGNSAPDKSGLPSDRFSAERTGGSVSTLTIQRTQQEDSAVYLCASSLGGGLYEQYFGPGTRLTVT.

The V and J genes are TRBV7-2 and TRBJ2-7; no clear D. The germline gives CDR1 SGHTA, CDR2 FQGNSA. The germline V and J ends were trimmed by 1 base and 3 bases, with 10 bases remaining between them. The CDR3 extends over 14 amino acids. The CDR3 protein is CASSLEGRNYEQYF. The CDR3, as DNA: TGTGCCAGCAGCTTAGAGGGCCGGAACTACGAGCAGTACTTC.

This chain joins TRBV2 and TRBJ2-7, with 8 bases matching TRBD1. The ends lost 6 bases at V and 5 bases at J; junction bases unmatched: 12. Germline loops: CDR1 SNHLY, CDR2 FYNNEI. CDR3 length: 15 amino acids. CDR3 sequence (DNA): TGTGCCAGCAGGGGAGACAGGGGTTCTGAAAACGAGCAGTACTTC. Encoded protein: CASRGDRGSENEQYF.

The chain has TRBV19 and TRBJ1-3; D uncertain. The germline V gene encodes CDR1 LNHDA and CDR2 SQIVND (reference sequence). Trimming stripped 6 bases from V and 1 base from J, with 7 bases between. The CDR3 length is 13 residues. The CDR3 sequence is CASRVKSGNTIYF. In DNA form, the CDR3 reads TGTGCCAGTAGGGTGAAATCTGGAAACACCATATATTTT.

This clone was detected only a few times. The chain joins TRBV25-1 to TRBJ2-3; D is unresolved. In germline, CDR1 is MGHDK, CDR2 SYGVNS. The CDR3 runs 15 residues. V gave up 2 bases and J gave up 3 bases, with 12 bases separating them. The CDR3 loop is CASSEEAPWTDTQYF. The CDR3 nucleotides are TGTGCCAGCAGTGAAGAGGCCCCGTGGACAGATACGCAGTATTTT.

The V gene is TRBV5-6, the J gene TRBJ2-2; D remains unclear. CDR1 is SGHDT and CDR2 is YYEEEE in the germline V gene. CDR3 length: 10 residues. V was clipped by 5 bases and J by 5 bases, with 1 base between them. The CDR3 nucleotides are TGTGCCAGCAGAACCGGGGAGCTGTTTTTT. This sequence encodes CASRTGELFF.

The rearrangement uses TRBV5-1 and TRBJ2-1; D perhaps matches TRBD2 (6 bases). CDR3 size: 13 residues. V shed 4 bases and J shed 10 bases, with 15 bases lying between them. CDR1 and CDR2 from the germline V gene are SGHRS and YFSETQ. For the CDR3, the DNA is TGCGCCAGCAGCGGGGACCTTGGGAGGGAGCAGTTCTTC. It is translated as CASSGDLGREQFF. The variable domain in full, completed from reference TRBV5-1 and TRBJ2-1, reads KAGVTQTPRYLIKTRGQQVTLSCSPISGHRSVSWYQQTPGQGLQFLFEYFSETQRNKGNFPGRFSGRQFSNSRSEMNVSTLELGDSALYLCASSGDLGREQFFGPGTRLTVL.

V gene TRBV6-1 combines with J gene TRBJ2-5, with D possibly TRBD2 on 5 matching bases. Germline CDR1 reads MNHNS; CDR2 reads SASEGT. The ends were cut back, 6 bases at V and 2 bases at J, with 13 bases in the middle. The CDR3 totals 14 residues. This chain's CDR3 is CASRVGPGQETQYF. In DNA form, the CDR3 reads TGTGCCAGCAGGGTTGGACCGGGACAAGAGACCCAGTACTTC.

The V and J genes are TRBV5-1 and TRBJ2-2, with TRBD2 matching over 9 bases. CDR1 and CDR2 from the germline V gene are SGHRS and YFSETQ. V lost 4 bases, J lost 1 base, and 8 bases stayed unmatched. The CDR3 runs 17 residues. CDR3 nucleotide sequence: TGCGCCAGCAGCCCTGAAGGGCGGGGGGGGAACACCGGGGAGCTGTTTTTT. Translation: CASSPEGRGGNTGELFF.

The chain couples TRBV19 to TRBJ2-3; weak D call: TRBD2 (6 bases). V shed 5 bases and J shed 1 base, with 19 bases lying between them. CDR1 and CDR2 (germline): LNHDA, SQIVND (reference sequence). The CDR3 sequence is 17 residues long. CDR3: CASSPRLVLGRTDTQYF. The DNA for the CDR3 is TGTGCCAGTAGTCCTCGACTAGTACTCGGCCGCACAGATACGCAGTATTTT.

A single count supports this clone. The genes are TRBV7-9 and TRBJ2-1; D possibly uses TRBD1 or TRBD2 (5 bases each). The V end was cut by 5 bases, the J end by 0 bases, with 17 bases between. Germline V lookup: CDR1 SEHNR, CDR2 FQNEAQ (reference sequence). This CDR3 is built from 17 residues. The DNA for the CDR3 is TGTGCCAGCAGCCTCCCCCGGTCGGGGACCTCCTACAATGAGCAGTTCTTC. Its protein product is CASSLPRSGTSYNEQFF. Full variable domain (outside the CDR3, taken from reference TRBV7-9 and TRBJ2-1): DTGVSQNPRHKITKRGQNVTFRCDPISEHNRLYWYRQTLGQGPEFLTYFQNEAQLEKSRLLSDRFSAERPKGSFSTLEIQRTEQGDSAMYLCASSLPRSGTSYNEQFFGPGTRLTVL.

This chain uses TRBV18 with TRBJ2-7; D might be TRBD1 (5 bases). In germline, CDR1 is KGHSH, CDR2 LQKENI. The length of the CDR3 is 14 residues. V shed 0 bases and J shed 3 bases, with 9 bases lying between them. CDR3 coding DNA: TGTGCCAGCTCACCACCGAGACAGAGCTACGAGCAGTACTTC. This translates into CASSPPRQSYEQYF.

The chain couples TRBV4-3 to TRBJ2-2; possible D gene TRBD2, 6 bases. Germline values: CDR1 LGHNA, CDR2 YSLEER. This CDR3 region has 17 residues. The V and J ends lost 1 base and 6 bases respectively, with 18 bases between them. In nucleotides, the CDR3 is TGCGCCAGCAGCCAAGGTTTGACTAGAGTTTTATCCGGGGAGCTGTTTTTT. Its translation: CASSQGLTRVLSGELFF.

The V and J genes are TRBV10-3 and TRBJ2-7, with D perhaps matching TRBD1 (6 bases). Germline V gene sequence: CDR1 ENHRY, CDR2 SYGVKD. V dropped 5 bases and J dropped 3 bases, with 11 bases sitting between them. This CDR3 has 13 amino acids. Here the CDR3 DNA reads TGTGCCATCAGTATAGGACAGAACTACGAGCAGTACTTC. Translated, it gives CAISIGQNYEQYF.

The chain has TRBV4-1 and TRBJ2-7; no definite D call. V lost 4 bases to trimming and J lost 6 bases, with 7 bases between them. This CDR3 is 11 amino acids long. Germline V gene lookup returns CDR1 MGHRA and CDR2 YSYEKL. The CDR3 sequence: CASSPLLEQYF. DNA for the CDR3: TGCGCCAGCAGCCCTCTCCTCGAGCAGTACTTC.

This rearrangement joins TRBV5-1 to TRBJ1-5; D gene ambiguous. V shed 4 bases and J shed 5 bases, with 16 bases lying between them. This CDR3 comprises 15 residues. Germline lookup yields CDR1 SGHRS and CDR2 YFSETQ. CDR3 DNA: TGCGCCAGCAGCCGAGGACCGGCAAGGGATCAGCCCCAGCATTTT. Residues: CASSRGPARDQPQHF.

This chain uses TRBV30 with TRBJ1-1; D is perhaps TRBD1 (5 bases). The CDR3 runs 12 residues. CDR1 is GTSNPN, CDR2 SVGIG, per germline (reference sequence). V was cut by 4 bases and J by 5 bases, with 11 bases left in between. For the CDR3, the DNA is TGTGCCTGGACAGGGTCCGGTACTGAAGCTTTCTTT. Its protein is CAWTGSGTEAFF.

This rearrangement joins TRBV9 to TRBJ2-7; D is undetermined. The V end was cut by 2 bases, the J end by 3 bases, with 12 bases between. Germline CDR1 reads SGDLS; CDR2 reads YYNGEE. The CDR3 is 14 amino acids. The CDR3: CASSVGSRLYEQYF. In DNA, the CDR3 is TGTGCCAGCAGCGTGGGATCCCGCCTCTACGAGCAGTACTTC.

This clone was detected only a few times. The V call is TRBV18, the J call TRBJ2-1, with 8 bases lining up with TRBD2. Trimming at V came to 2 bases and at J to 7 bases, leaving 7 bases not matched to a gene. Germline-derived CDR1 and CDR2 are KGHSH and LQKENI. This CDR3 comprises 15 residues. CDR3 sequence: CASSPGLAGSNEQFF. For the CDR3, the DNA is TGTGCCAGCTCACCAGGTTTAGCGGGATCGAATGAGCAGTTCTTC.

V is TRBV5-4 and J is TRBJ1-4, with D maybe TRBD1 (5 bases). Germline V CDR1 and CDR2: SGHNT, YYREEE (reference sequence). The length of the CDR3 is 15 residues. The V end lost 2 bases, the J end lost 3 bases, and 11 bases lay between the germline ends. Written as DNA, the CDR3 is TGTGCCAGCAGCTTAGGAGGGGTGGCTAATGAAAAACTGTTTTTT. Its protein is CASSLGGVANEKLFF.

This CDR3 reads CASSAMQQLGGNTEAFF. The DNA for the CDR3 is TGTGCCAGCTCCGCAATGCAACAGTTGGGGGGGAACACTGAAGCTTTCTTT. The V gene is TRBV18, the J gene TRBJ1-1; D is possibly TRBD1 (5 bases). Trimming removed 6 bases at V and 1 base at J, with 21 bases between. This CDR3 has 17 residues. The V gene's germline CDR1 is KGHSH and CDR2 LQKENI.

The chain recombines TRBV30 with TRBJ2-3; 13 bases map to TRBD2. The CDR3 length is 18 residues. Germline V gene data show CDR1 as GTSNPN and CDR2 as SVGIG (reference sequence). V lost 0 bases to trimming and J lost 4 bases; unmatched junction nucleotides: 10. The CDR3 nucleotides read TGTGCCTGGAGTGTTTCGTTACTAGCGGGGGGGCCGGCAGATACGCAGTATTTT. Its translation: CAWSVSLLAGGPADTQYF.

Note on this clone: The junction departs from germline at one end; a sequencing error may be responsible. This sequence joins TRBV10-3 and TRBJ1-2; 7 bases align to TRBD1. Germline V gene lookup returns CDR1 ENHRY and CDR2 SYGVKD. CDR3 size: 16 residues. CDR3 protein: CATSEGIGGAFYGYTF. The CDR3 DNA sequence: TGTGCCACCAGTGAAGGCATAGGGGGCGCTTTCTATGGCTACACCTTC.

This chain joins TRBV13 and TRBJ1-4; D uncertain. There are 14 residues in the CDR3. The V end lost 3 bases, the J end lost 7 bases, and 12 bases lay between the germline ends. The germline gives CDR1 PRHDT, CDR2 FYEKMQ (reference sequence). CDR3 in amino acids: CASSLGGMSEKLFF. The CDR3 DNA reads TGTGCCAGCAGCTTGGGAGGGATGAGTGAAAAACTGTTTTTT.

The rearrangement uses TRBV30 and TRBJ2-2, with D possibly being TRBD1 (5 bases). The CDR3 is made up of 11 amino acids. The germline V gene encodes CDR1 GTSNPN and CDR2 SVGIG (reference sequence). V lost 5 bases, J lost 6 bases, and 7 bases lay in between. The CDR3 region has the DNA TGTGCCTGGGGGGCGGCCGGGGAGCTGTTTTTT. It translates to CAWGAAGELFF.

This chain links TRBV6-1 with TRBJ2-3, with no clear D. The germline CDR1 and CDR2 sequences are MNHNS and SASEGT. Trimming pared 4 bases from V and 1 base from J, leaving 24 bases between. The CDR3 is 19 amino acids. The CDR3 loop is CASSVSRVLVADGTDTQYF. CDR3 nucleotides: TGTGCCAGCAGTGTTTCCCGGGTCCTCGTTGCCGATGGCACAGATACGCAGTATTTT.

V gene TRBV11-2 combines with J gene TRBJ2-1; D is ambiguous. V lost 5 bases and J 6 bases, leaving 23 bases between the germline ends. The CDR3 spans 17 residues. The germline V gene has CDR1 SGHAT and CDR2 FQNNGV. As DNA, the CDR3 is TGTGCCAGCAGCCGCATCGTGGCAGCGAATTTTTTCAATGAGCAGTTCTTC. This gives the protein CASSRIVAANFFNEQFF.

The chain joins TRBV5-1 to TRBJ2-3; D ambiguous. Germline V gene sequence: CDR1 SGHRS, CDR2 YFSETQ. Trimming removed 4 bases at V and 0 bases at J, with 9 bases between. This CDR3 is 14 amino acids long. The CDR3 DNA is TGCGCCAGCAGCATTACAGACAGCACAGATACGCAGTATTTT. It is translated as CASSITDSTDTQYF.

V and J are TRBV29-1 and TRBJ2-7; TRBD2 matches 7 bases. CDR1 SQVTM and CDR2 ANQGSEA come from the germline V gene. V gave up 7 bases and J gave up 2 bases; unmatched junction bases: 8. The CDR3 runs to 13 residues. The CDR3 DNA reads TGCAGCGGACGAGCGGGACTACCCTACGAGCAGTACTTC. This gives the protein CSGRAGLPYEQYF.

This clone was recorded once. The CDR3 nucleotides are TGTGCCAGCAGCCCCACAGCGGGGGGCTTTGAGACCCAGTACTTC. Protein sequence: CASSPTAGGFETQYF. The chain recombines TRBV7-6 with TRBJ2-5; 9 bases match TRBD2. The V gene end was trimmed by 5 bases and the J gene end by 5 bases; junction bases not matched to a gene: 9. Per germline, CDR1 SGHVS and CDR2 FNYEAQ. The CDR3 consists of 15 residues.